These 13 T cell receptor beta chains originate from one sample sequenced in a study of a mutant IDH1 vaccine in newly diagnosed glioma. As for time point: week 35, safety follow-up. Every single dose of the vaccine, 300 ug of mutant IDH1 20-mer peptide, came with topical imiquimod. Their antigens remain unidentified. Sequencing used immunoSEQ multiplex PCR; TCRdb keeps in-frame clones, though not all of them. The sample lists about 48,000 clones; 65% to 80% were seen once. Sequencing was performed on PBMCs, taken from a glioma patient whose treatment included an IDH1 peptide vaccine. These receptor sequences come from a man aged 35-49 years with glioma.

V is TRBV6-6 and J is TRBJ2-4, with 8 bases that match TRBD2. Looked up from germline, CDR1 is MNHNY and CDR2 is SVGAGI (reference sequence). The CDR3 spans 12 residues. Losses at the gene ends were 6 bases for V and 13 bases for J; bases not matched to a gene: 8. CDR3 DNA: TGTGCCAGCAGCTCGGGACTAGGGCCGCAGTACTTC. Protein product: CASSSGLGPQYF.

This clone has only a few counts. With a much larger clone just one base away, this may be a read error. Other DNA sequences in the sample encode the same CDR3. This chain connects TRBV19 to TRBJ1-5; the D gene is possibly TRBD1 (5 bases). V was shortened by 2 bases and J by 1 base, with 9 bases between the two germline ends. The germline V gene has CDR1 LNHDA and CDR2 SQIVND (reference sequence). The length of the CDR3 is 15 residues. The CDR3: CASSIQGGSNQPQHF. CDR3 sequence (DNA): TGTGCCAGTAGTATACAGGGTGGAAGCAATCAGCCCCAGCATTTT. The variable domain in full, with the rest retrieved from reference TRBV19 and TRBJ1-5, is DGGITQSPKYLFRKEGQNVTLSCEQNLNHDAMYWYRQDPGQGLRLIYYSQIVNDFQKGDIAEGYSVSREKKESFPLTVTSAQKNPTAFYLCASSIQGGSNQPQHFGDGTRLSIL.

This CDR3 reads CAWSLQGAGNSPLHF. The CDR3 DNA follows: TGTGCCTGGAGCCTACAGGGGGCGGGTAATTCACCCCTCCACTTT. J is TRBJ1-6 and V is TRBV30; 9 bases agree with TRBD1. Per germline, CDR1 GTSNPN and CDR2 SVGIG (reference sequence). This CDR3 has 15 amino acids. With V trimmed by 3 bases and J by 6 bases, 6 bases remained unmatched.

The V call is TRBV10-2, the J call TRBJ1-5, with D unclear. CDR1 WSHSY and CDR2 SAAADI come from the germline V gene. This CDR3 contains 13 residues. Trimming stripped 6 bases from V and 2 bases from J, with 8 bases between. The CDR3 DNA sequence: TGCGCCAGCAGGGGGATCGGCAATCAGCCCCAGCATTTT. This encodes CASRGIGNQPQHF.

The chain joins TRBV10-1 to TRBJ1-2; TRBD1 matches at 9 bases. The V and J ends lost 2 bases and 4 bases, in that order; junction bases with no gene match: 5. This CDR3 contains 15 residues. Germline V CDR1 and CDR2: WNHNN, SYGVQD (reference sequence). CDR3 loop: CASSEKTGGVYGYTF. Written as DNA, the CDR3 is TGCGCCAGCAGTGAGAAAACAGGGGGCGTCTATGGCTACACCTTC.

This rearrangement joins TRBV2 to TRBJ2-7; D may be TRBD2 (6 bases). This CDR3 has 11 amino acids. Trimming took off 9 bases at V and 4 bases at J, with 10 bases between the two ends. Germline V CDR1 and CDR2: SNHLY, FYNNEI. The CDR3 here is CASGRGYEQYF. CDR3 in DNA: TGTGCCAGTGGCCGGGGGTACGAGCAGTACTTC.

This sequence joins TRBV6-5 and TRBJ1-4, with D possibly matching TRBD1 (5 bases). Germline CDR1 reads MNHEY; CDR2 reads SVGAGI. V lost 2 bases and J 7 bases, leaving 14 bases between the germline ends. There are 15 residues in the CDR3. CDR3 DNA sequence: TGTGCCAGCAGTTACGGGGCAGGGCCGGGTGAAAAACTGTTTTTT. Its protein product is CASSYGAGPGEKLFF.

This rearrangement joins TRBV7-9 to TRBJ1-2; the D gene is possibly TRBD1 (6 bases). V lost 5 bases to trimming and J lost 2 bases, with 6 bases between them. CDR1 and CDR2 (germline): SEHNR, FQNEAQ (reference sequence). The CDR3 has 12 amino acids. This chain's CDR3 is CASSQGNYGYTF. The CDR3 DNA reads TGTGCCAGCAGCCAGGGGAACTATGGCTACACCTTC.

CDR3 bases: TGTGCCAGCTCGCCGCAAGAGACCCAGTACTTC. Encoded protein: CASSPQETQYF. The gene calls are TRBV18 and TRBJ2-5; D call uncertain. Germline V CDR1 and CDR2: KGHSH, LQKENI. There are 11 residues in the CDR3. Trimming left V 6 bases short and J 2 bases short, with 4 bases between. Based on the CDR3 plus reference TRBV18 and TRBJ2-5, the full variable domain is NAGVMQNPRHLVRRRGQEARLRCSPMKGHSHVYWYRQLPEEGLKFMVYLQKENIIDESGMPKERFSAEFPKEGPSILRIQQVVRGDSAAYFCASSPQETQYFGPGTRLLVL.

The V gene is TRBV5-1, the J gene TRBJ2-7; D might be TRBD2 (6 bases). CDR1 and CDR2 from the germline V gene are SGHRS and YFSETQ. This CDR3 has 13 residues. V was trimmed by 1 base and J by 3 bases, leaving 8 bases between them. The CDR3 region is CASSLRTNYEQYF. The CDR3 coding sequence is TGCGCCAGCAGCTTGCGGACTAACTACGAGCAGTACTTC.

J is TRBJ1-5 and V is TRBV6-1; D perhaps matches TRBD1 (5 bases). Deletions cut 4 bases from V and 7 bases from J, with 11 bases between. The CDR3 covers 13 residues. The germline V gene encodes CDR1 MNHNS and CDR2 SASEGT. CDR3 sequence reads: CASSVIRGQPQHF. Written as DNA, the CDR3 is TGTGCCAGCAGTGTGATTCGGGGGCAGCCCCAGCATTTT.

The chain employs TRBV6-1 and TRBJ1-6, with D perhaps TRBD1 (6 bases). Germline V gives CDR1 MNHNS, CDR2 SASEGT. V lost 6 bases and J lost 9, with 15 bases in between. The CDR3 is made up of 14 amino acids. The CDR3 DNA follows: TGTGCCAGCAGATCCGACAGGACGGCTTCACCCCTCCACTTT. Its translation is CASRSDRTASPLHF.

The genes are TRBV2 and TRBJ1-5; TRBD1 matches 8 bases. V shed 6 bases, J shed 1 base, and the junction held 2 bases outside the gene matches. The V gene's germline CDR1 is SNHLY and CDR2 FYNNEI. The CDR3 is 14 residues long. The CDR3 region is CASSRDRSNQPQHF. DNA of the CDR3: TGTGCCAGCAGCCGGGACAGGAGCAATCAGCCCCAGCATTTT.